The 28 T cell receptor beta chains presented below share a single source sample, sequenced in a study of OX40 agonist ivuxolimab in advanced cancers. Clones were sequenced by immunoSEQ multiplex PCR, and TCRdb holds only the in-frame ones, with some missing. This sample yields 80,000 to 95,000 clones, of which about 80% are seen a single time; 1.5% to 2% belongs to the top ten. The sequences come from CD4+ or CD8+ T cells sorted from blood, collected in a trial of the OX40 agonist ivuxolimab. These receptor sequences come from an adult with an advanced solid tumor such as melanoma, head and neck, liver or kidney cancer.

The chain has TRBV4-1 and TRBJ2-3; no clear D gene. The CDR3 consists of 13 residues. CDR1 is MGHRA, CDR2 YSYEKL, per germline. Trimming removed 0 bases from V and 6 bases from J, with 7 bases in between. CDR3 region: CASSQDGWDTQYF. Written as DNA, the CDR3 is TGCGCCAGCAGCCAAGATGGATGGGATACGCAGTATTTT.

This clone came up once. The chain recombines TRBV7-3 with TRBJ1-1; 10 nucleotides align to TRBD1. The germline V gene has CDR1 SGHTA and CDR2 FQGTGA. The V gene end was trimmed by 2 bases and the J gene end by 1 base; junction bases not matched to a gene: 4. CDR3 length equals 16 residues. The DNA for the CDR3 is TGTGCCAGCAGCTTACACGGGACAGGGGCGAACACTGAAGCTTTCTTT. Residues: CASSLHGTGANTEAFF. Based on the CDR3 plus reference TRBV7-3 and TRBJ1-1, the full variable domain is GAGVSQTPSNKVTEKGKYVELRCDPISGHTALYWYRQSLGQGPEFLIYFQGTGAADDSGLPNDRFFAVRPEGSVSTLKIQRTERGDSAVYLCASSLHGTGANTEAFFGQGTRLTVV.

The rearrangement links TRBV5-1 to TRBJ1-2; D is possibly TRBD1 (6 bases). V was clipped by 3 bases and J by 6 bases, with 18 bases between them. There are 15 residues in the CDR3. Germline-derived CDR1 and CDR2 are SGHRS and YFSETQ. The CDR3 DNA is TGCGCCAGCAGCTCCGGGGGGCACACCGGGGATGGCTACACCTTC. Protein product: CASSSGGHTGDGYTF.

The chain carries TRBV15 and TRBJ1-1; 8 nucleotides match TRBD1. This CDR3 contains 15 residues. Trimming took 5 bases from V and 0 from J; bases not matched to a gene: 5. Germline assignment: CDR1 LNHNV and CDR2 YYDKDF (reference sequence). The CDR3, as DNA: TGTGCCACCAGCGGGGGGGACAGGTTGAACACTGAAGCTTTCTTT. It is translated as CATSGGDRLNTEAFF. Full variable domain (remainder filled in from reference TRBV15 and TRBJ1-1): DAMVIQNPRYQVTQFGKPVTLSCSQTLNHNVMYWYQQKSSQAPKLLFHYYDKDFNNEADTPDNFQSRRPNTSFCFLDIRSPGLGDTAMYLCATSGGDRLNTEAFFGQGTRLTVV.

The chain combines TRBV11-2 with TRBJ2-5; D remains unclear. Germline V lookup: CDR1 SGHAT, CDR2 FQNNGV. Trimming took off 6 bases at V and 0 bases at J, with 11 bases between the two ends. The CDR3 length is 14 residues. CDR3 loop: CASSRLTYQETQYF. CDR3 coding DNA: TGTGCCAGCAGTAGACTTACGTACCAAGAGACCCAGTACTTC.

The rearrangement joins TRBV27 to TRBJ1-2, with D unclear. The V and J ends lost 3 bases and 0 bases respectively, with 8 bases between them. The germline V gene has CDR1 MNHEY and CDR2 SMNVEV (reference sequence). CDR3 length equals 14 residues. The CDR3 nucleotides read TGTGCCAGCAGTTTCAGCCAGGCTAACTATGGCTACACCTTC. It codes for CASSFSQANYGYTF.

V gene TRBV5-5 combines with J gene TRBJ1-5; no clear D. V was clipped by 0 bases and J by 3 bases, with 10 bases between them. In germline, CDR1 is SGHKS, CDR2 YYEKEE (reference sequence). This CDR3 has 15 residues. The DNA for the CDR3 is TGTGCCAGCAGCTTGGTCTCACAAATCAATCAGCCCCAGCATTTT. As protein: CASSLVSQINQPQHF.

The CDR3 protein is CAISATGTGLSPGLGYTF. DNA for the CDR3: TGTGCCATCAGTGCCACCGGGACAGGACTTTCTCCGGGACTTGGCTACACCTTC. The chain recombines TRBV10-3 with TRBJ1-2, with 8 bases that match TRBD1. The V gene's germline CDR1 is ENHRY and CDR2 SYGVKD. The CDR3 consists of 18 residues. V shed 4 bases, J shed 7 bases, and the junction held 20 bases outside the gene matches.

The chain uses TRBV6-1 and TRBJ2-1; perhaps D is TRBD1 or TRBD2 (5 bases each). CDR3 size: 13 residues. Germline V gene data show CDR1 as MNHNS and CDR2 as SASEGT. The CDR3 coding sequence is TGTGCTTCTCGAAGGGGACGGAACAATGAGCAGTTCTTC. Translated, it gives CASRRGRNNEQFF.

The CDR3 DNA is TGTGCCAGCAGCTCCGGAAACACAGGGGCCGAGCAGTACTTC. It yields the protein CASSSGNTGAEQYF. This chain connects TRBV7-2 to TRBJ2-7; 7 bases agree with TRBD1. Trimming removed 4 bases from V and 6 bases from J; junction bases left unmatched: 9. The CDR3 loop spans 14 amino acids. Germline assignment: CDR1 SGHTA and CDR2 FQGNSA.

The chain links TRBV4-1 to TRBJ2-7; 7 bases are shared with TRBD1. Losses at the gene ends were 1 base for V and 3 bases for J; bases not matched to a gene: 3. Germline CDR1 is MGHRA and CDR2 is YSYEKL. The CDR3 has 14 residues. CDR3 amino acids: CASSQAGQHYEQYF. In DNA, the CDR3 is TGCGCCAGCAGCCAAGCGGGACAGCACTACGAGCAGTACTTC.

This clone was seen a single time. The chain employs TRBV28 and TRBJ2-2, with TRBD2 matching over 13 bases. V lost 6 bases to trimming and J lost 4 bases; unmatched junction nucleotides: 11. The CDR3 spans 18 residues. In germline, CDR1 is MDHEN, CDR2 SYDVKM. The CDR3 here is CASRKRTSGGGRTGELFF. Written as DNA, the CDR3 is TGTGCCAGCAGAAAACGGACTAGCGGGGGAGGGCGCACCGGGGAGCTGTTTTTT.

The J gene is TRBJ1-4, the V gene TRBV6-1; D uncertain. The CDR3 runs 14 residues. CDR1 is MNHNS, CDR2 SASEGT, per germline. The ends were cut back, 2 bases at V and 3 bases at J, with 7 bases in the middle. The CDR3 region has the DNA TGTGCCAGCAGTGAAAACCGGTCTAATGAAAAACTGTTTTTT. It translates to CASSENRSNEKLFF.

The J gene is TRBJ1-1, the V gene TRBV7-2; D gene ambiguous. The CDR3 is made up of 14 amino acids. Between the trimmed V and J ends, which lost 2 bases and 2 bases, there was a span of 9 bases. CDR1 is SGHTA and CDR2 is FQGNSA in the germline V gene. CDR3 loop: CASSLRGFNTEAFF. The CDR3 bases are TGTGCCAGCAGCTTAAGAGGTTTTAACACTGAAGCTTTCTTT.

The chain's CDR3 is CASSALGGMAGGYTF. The CDR3, as DNA: TGTGCCAGCAGCGCCCTAGGTGGGATGGCGGGCGGCTACACCTTC. The chain has TRBV7-2 and TRBJ1-2; unclear D gene. CDR1 and CDR2 (germline): SGHTA, FQGNSA. CDR3 length: 15 amino acids. V dropped 5 bases and J dropped 8 bases, with 21 bases sitting between them.

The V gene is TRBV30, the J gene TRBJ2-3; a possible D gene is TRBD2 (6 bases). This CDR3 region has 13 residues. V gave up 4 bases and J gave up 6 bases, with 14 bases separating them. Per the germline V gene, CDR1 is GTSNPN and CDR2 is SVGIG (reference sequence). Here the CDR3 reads CAWTVGGVDTQYF. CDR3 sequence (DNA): TGTGCCTGGACTGTAGGCGGGGTGGATACGCAGTATTTT. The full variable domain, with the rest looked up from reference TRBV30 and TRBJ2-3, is SQTIHQWPATLVQPVGSPLSLECTVEGTSNPNLYWYRQAAGRGLQLLFYSVGIGQISSEVPQNLSASRPQDRQFILSSKKLLLSDSGFYLCAWTVGGVDTQYFGPGTRLTVL.

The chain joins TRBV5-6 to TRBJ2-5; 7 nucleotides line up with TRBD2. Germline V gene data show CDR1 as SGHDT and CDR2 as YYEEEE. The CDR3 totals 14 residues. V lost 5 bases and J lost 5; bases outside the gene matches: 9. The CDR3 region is CASSFPGGSETQYF. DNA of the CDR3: TGTGCCAGCAGTTTCCCGGGGGGTTCCGAGACCCAGTACTTC.

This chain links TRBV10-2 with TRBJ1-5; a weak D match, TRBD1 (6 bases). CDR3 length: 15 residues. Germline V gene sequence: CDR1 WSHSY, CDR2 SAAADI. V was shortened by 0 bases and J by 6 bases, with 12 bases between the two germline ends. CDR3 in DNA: TGCGCCAGCAGTGAGTCGGGGGGGCGCGCTCAGCCCCAGCATTTT. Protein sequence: CASSESGGRAQPQHF.

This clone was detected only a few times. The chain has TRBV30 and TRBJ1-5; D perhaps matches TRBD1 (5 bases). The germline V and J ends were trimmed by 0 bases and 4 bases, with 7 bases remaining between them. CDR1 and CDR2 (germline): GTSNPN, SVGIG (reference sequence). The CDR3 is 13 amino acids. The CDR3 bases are TGTGCCTGGAGTGTACGGGGGAATCAGCCCCAGCATTTT. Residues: CAWSVRGNQPQHF.

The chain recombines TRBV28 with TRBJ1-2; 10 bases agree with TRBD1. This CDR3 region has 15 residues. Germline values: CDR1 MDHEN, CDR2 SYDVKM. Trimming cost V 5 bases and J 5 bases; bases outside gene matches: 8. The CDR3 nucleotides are TGTGCCAGCAGTCCGGGACAGGGGAAAACTTATGGCTACACCTTC. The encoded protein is CASSPGQGKTYGYTF.

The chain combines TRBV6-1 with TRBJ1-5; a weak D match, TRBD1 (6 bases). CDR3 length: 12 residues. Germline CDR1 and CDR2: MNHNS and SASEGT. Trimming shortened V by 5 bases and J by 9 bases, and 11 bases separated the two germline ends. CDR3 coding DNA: TGTGCCAGCAGTACCCAAGGGGGGCCCCAGCATTTT. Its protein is CASSTQGGPQHF.

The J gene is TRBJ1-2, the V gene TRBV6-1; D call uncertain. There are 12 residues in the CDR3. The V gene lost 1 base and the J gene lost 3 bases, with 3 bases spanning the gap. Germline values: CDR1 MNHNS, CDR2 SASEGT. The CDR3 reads CASSEGHYGYTF. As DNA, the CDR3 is TGTGCCAGCAGTGAAGGGCACTATGGCTACACCTTC.

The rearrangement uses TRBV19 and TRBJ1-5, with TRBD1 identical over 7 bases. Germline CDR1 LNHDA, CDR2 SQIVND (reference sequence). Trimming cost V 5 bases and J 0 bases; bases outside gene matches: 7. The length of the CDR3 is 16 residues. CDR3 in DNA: TGTGCCAGTAGTCTCACAGGGGCGCGTAGCAATCAGCCCCAGCATTTT. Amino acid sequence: CASSLTGARSNQPQHF.

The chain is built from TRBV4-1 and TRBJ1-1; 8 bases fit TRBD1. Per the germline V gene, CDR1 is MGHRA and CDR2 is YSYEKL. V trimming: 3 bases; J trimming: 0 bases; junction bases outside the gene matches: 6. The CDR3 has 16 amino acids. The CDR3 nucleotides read TGCGCCAGCAGCCACCCACAGGGGGGGGTGAACACTGAAGCTTTCTTT. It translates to CASSHPQGGVNTEAFF.

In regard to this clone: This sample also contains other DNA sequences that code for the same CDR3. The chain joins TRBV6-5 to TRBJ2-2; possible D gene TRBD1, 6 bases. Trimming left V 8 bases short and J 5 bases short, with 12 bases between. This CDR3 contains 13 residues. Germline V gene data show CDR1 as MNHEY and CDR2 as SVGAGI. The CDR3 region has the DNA TGTGCCAGCTCCCGTAGGGGGACCGGGGAGCTGTTTTTT. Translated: CASSRRGTGELFF.

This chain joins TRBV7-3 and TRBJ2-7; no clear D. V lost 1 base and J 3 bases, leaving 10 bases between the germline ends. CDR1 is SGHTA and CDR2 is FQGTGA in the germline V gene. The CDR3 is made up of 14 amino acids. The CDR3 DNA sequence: TGTGCCAGCAGCTTAAATTCCGGAGACTACGAGCAGTACTTC. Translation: CASSLNSGDYEQYF.

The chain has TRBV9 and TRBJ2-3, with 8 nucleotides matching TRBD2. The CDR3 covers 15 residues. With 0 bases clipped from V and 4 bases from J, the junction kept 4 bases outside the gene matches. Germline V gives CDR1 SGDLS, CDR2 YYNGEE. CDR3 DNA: TGTGCCAGCAGCGTAGCGGGGGGGGACCCAGATACGCAGTATTTT. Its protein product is CASSVAGGDPDTQYF.

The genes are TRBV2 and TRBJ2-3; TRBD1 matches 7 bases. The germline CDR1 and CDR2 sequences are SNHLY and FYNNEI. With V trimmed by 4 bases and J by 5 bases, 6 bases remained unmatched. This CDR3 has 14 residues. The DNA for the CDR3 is TGTGCCAGCAGTGCCCAGGGGGTACAAGATACGCAGTATTTT. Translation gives CASSAQGVQDTQYF.